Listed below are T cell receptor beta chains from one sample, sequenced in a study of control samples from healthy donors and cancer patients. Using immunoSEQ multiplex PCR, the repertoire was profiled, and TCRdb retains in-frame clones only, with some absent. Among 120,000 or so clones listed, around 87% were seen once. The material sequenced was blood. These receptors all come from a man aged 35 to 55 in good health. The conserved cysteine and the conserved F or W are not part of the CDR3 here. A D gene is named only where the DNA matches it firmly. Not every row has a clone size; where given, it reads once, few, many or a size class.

CDR3 protein: SARGSEQY
D gene: NA
clone size: once
J gene: TRBJ2-7
V gene: TRBV20-1

CDR3 protein: ASSATATGGNSPLH
D gene: TRBD1
clone size: NA
J gene: TRBJ1-6
V gene: TRBV27

CDR3 protein: ASSYAGATDTQY
D gene: NA
clone size: NA
J gene: TRBJ2-3
V gene: TRBV6-2/TRBV6-3

CDR3 protein: ASSPGGPSSEAF
D gene: NA
clone size: NA
J gene: TRBJ1-1
V gene: TRBV9

CDR3 protein: AWRLGLNTGELF
D gene: NA
clone size: NA
J gene: TRBJ2-2
V gene: TRBV30

CDR3 protein: ASSPHPGGQGGGNEKLF
D gene: NA
clone size: NA
J gene: TRBJ1-4
V gene: TRBV4-3

CDR3 protein: ASSPSGSTTEAF
D gene: NA
clone size: NA
J gene: TRBJ1-1
V gene: TRBV18

CDR3 protein: ASSQAGTGINQPQH
D gene: TRBD1
clone size: NA
J gene: TRBJ1-5
V gene: TRBV7-9

CDR3 protein: ASSPDSLINNGYT
D gene: NA
clone size: NA
J gene: TRBJ1-2
V gene: TRBV18

CDR3 protein: ASRPKLPGLAGERSYNEQF
D gene: NA
clone size: NA
J gene: TRBJ2-1
V gene: TRBV12-2

CDR3 protein: ASSIPSSEAF
D gene: NA
clone size: NA
J gene: TRBJ1-1
V gene: TRBV5-6

CDR3 protein: ASSTQGNTEAF
D gene: NA
clone size: NA
J gene: TRBJ1-1
V gene: TRBV11-3

CDR3 protein: ASSYTGNTIY
D gene: NA
clone size: NA
J gene: TRBJ1-3
V gene: TRBV6-2/TRBV6-3

CDR3 protein: ASSQGTSGAYNEQF
D gene: TRBD2
clone size: NA
J gene: TRBJ2-1
V gene: TRBV3-1/TRBV3-2

CDR3 protein: ASNQRGDSYEQY
D gene: NA
clone size: NA
J gene: TRBJ2-7
V gene: TRBV5-1

CDR3 protein: ASESGATGELF
D gene: NA
clone size: NA
J gene: TRBJ2-2
V gene: TRBV7-9

CDR3 protein: ASKGGGYGYT
D gene: NA
clone size: NA
J gene: TRBJ1-2
V gene: TRBV5-1

CDR3 protein: AWSRQFWGAQH
D gene: NA
clone size: NA
J gene: TRBJ1-5
V gene: TRBV30